These T cell receptor beta chains were read from a single sample in a study of shared clonotypes between healthy human individuals. Assay: immunoSEQ multiplex PCR; the TCRdb copy retains only in-frame clones and omits some. The repertoire has around 2.5 million clones, 90% to 95% of them found once; the top ten carry 0.35% to 0.45%. The sequenced material came from naive CD4+ T cells from PBMCs. These receptor sequences come from a man aged 18 to 30 in good health. Some clones in this sample may be carry-over from other donors' samples. Each CDR3 is given with its conserved first and last residue. The D gene is left open where the match is weak. Expanded clones get a size class; other rows say once, few or many, or leave the size out.

length: 12
size: .
V: TRBV15
D: .
J: TRBJ2-4
CDR3: CATGTAKNIQYF
DNA: TGTGCCACGGGGACAGCCAAAAACATTCAGTACTTC

length: 16
size: .
V: TRBV18
D: .
J: TRBJ1-2
CDR3: CASSPISQGSADGYTF
DNA: TGTGCCAGCTCACCGATTTCACAGGGAAGTGCGGACGGCTACACCTTC

length: 13
size: .
V: TRBV30
D: .
J: TRBJ2-7
CDR3: CAWSVQSVYEQYF
DNA: TGTGCCTGGAGTGTACAGAGTGTTTACGAGCAGTACTTC

length: 14
size: .
V: TRBV5-1
D: .
J: TRBJ1-2
CDR3: CASSPDRSNYGYTF
DNA: TGCGCCAGCAGCCCGGACAGATCTAACTATGGCTACACCTTC

length: 14
size: .
V: TRBV7-2
D: TRBD2
J: TRBJ2-2
CDR3: CASSYLTSAGELFF
DNA: TGTGCCAGCAGCTACCTAACTAGCGCCGGGGAGCTGTTTTTT

length: 13
size: .
V: TRBV21-1
D: .
J: TRBJ2-1
CDR3: CASSKDGAVQQFF
DNA: TGTGCCAGCAGCAAAGACGGAGCGGTACAGCAGTTCTTC

length: 12
size: .
V: TRBV14
D: TRBD2
J: TRBJ2-1
CDR3: CASSPQWDYQFF
DNA: TGTGCCAGCAGCCCACAATGGGACTACCAGTTCTTC

length: 16
size: .
V: TRBV5-1
D: .
J: TRBJ2-3
CDR3: CASSLGTGASTDTQYF
DNA: TGCGCCAGCAGCTTGGGGACGGGAGCTAGCACAGATACGCAGTATTTT

length: 15
size: .
V: TRBV7-9
D: TRBD1
J: TRBJ2-7
CDR3: CASTSPGQGDREQYF
DNA: TGTGCCAGCACCTCCCCGGGACAGGGAGACCGCGAGCAGTACTTC

length: 14
size: .
V: TRBV5-1
D: TRBD2
J: TRBJ2-5
CDR3: CASSWGTSTETQYF
DNA: TGCGCCAGCAGCTGGGGGACTAGCACCGAGACCCAGTACTTC

length: 16
size: .
V: TRBV18
D: TRBD1
J: TRBJ2-3
CDR3: CASSLGQAEGTDTQYF
DNA: TGTGCCAGCTCCCTCGGACAGGCAGAAGGAACAGATACGCAGTATTTT

length: 13
size: .
V: TRBV28
D: .
J: TRBJ2-3
CDR3: CASMGDGTDTQYF
DNA: TGTGCCAGCATGGGGGACGGGACAGATACGCAGTATTTT

length: 15
size: .
V: TRBV7-2
D: TRBD1
J: TRBJ2-1
CDR3: CASSFGTGNYNEQFF
DNA: TGTGCCAGCAGCTTCGGGACAGGGAACTACAATGAGCAGTTCTTC

length: 11
size: once
V: TRBV28
D: .
J: TRBJ2-1
CDR3: CASRAGLISFF
DNA: TGTGCCAGCAGGGCCGGGCTAATCTCATTCTTC

length: 14
size: .
V: TRBV30
D: TRBD2
J: TRBJ2-7
CDR3: CAWSVSGRKYEQYF
DNA: TGTGCCTGGAGTGTAAGCGGGAGGAAATACGAGCAGTACTTC

length: 18
size: once
V: TRBV9
D: .
J: TRBJ2-2
CDR3: CASSVVGGRGEQVRELFF
DNA: TGTGCCAGCAGCGTAGTTGGTGGGAGAGGCGAACAAGTAAGGGAGCTGTTTTTT

length: 16
size: .
V: TRBV19
D: .
J: TRBJ1-3
CDR3: CASTPQWAFSGNTIYF
DNA: TGTGCCAGTACCCCACAATGGGCATTCTCTGGAAACACCATATATTTT